What follows are 26 T cell receptor beta chains derived from one specimen sequenced in a study of identical twins. TCRdb re-called the 5' RACE reads through MiXCR, storing one row per CDR3 protein. The data contain roughly 250,000 distinct CDR3 sequences, more than 13% of them singletons. Material for sequencing was memory (CD45RO+) T cells sorted from blood. The receptor set was obtained from a woman between 18 and 30 years old in good health.

In its sample, this clonotype was seen many times. The genes are TRBV5-1 and TRBJ1-2; D gene unclear. Germline-derived CDR1 and CDR2 are SGHRS and YFSETQ. CDR3 length: 13 residues. V shed 4 bases and J shed 8 bases, with 15 bases lying between them. CDR3 sequence: CASSPTPVEGYTF. The CDR3 DNA reads as TGCGCCAGCAGCCCTACGCCCGTGGAGGGCTACACCTTC.

This clonotype was counted only a few times. Lacking the conserved final phenylalanine or tryptophan, this CDR3 likely reflects a read error. It is unclear where the CDR3 begins or ends on the DNA, so no DNA is shown, and the CDR3 is as TCRdb lists it. The CDR3 sequence: CSAVAWSGL. This sequence joins TRBV20-1 and TRBJ2-7; the DNA was not compared with TRBD2, the D call given in the table. In germline, CDR1 is DFQATT, CDR2 SNEGSKA (reference sequence). Both ends counted, the CDR3 spans 9 residues.

This clonotype came up many times. The rearrangement uses TRBV10-3 and TRBJ2-3; 8 positions agree with TRBD2. V was pared by 10 bases and J by 2 bases, with 5 bases of the junction left unmatched. Germline assignment: CDR1 ENHRY and CDR2 SYGVKD. The CDR3 totals 13 residues. Here the CDR3 DNA reads TGTGCCACCATAGCGGGACTCACAGATACGCAGTATTTT. Its protein product is CATIAGLTDTQYF.

This clonotype was seen repeatedly, ten times or more. The chain links TRBV19 to TRBJ1-2; D not certain. Germline V gives CDR1 LNHDA, CDR2 SQIVND (reference sequence). The CDR3 has 14 residues. The V end lost 3 bases, the J end lost 8 bases, and 16 bases lay between the germline ends. The CDR3 loop is CASSMTSLVGGYTF. Here the CDR3 DNA reads TGTGCCAGTAGTATGACCAGTTTGGTCGGCGGCTACACCTTC.

The rearrangement joins TRBV30 to TRBJ2-5; either TRBD1 or TRBD2 may supply D (7 bases each). The CDR3 totals 14 residues. Trimming took off 5 bases at V and 5 bases at J, with 18 bases between the two ends. CDR1 is GTSNPN, CDR2 SVGIG, per germline (reference sequence). For the CDR3, the DNA is TGTGCCTGGCTAGGGGGCGGGAGAGGGGAGACCCAGTACTTC. Translation: CAWLGGGRGETQYF.

CDR3: CASSLSGFSDTQYF. The DNA for the CDR3 is TGTGCCAGCAGCTTATCAGGTTTCTCAGATACGCAGTATTTT. The V gene is TRBV7-3, the J gene TRBJ2-3; no reliable D call. This CDR3 spans 14 amino acids. The V end lost 2 bases, the J end lost 4 bases, and 10 bases lay between the germline ends. The germline gives CDR1 SGHTA, CDR2 FQGTGA.

This clonotype was observed a few times. The chain combines TRBV6-2 or TRBV6-3 with TRBJ2-5; TRBD2 is a possible D gene (6 bases). The CDR3 has 15 residues. Germline CDR1 and CDR2: MNHEY and SVGEGT. The V end was cut by 6 bases, the J end by 0 bases, with 14 bases between. CDR3 sequence: CASRDERDYQETQYF. The CDR3 nucleotides are TGTGCCAGCAGAGACGAACGGGACTACCAAGAGACCCAGTACTTC.

This clonotype was detected ten times or more. This chain links TRBV5-1 with TRBJ2-3; D assignment may be TRBD1 or TRBD2 (5 bases each). Germline values: CDR1 SGHRS, CDR2 YFSETQ. The CDR3 contains 14 residues. The V end lost 4 bases, the J end lost 1 base, and 10 bases lay between the germline ends. CDR3 residues: CASSHRGGTDTQYF. DNA of the CDR3: TGCGCCAGCAGCCACCGAGGGGGCACAGATACGCAGTATTTT.

This clonotype was counted only a few times. The chain is built from TRBV6-5 and TRBJ2-3; weak D call: TRBD1 (6 bases). V lost 7 bases to trimming and J lost 9 bases, with 26 bases between them. CDR3 length: 16 residues. Germline values: CDR1 MNHEY, CDR2 SVGAGI. The DNA of the CDR3 is TGTGCCAGCAAGTTGGTCGGGACACCACTCACAGGGACGCAGTATTTT. This encodes CASKLVGTPLTGTQYF.

This clonotype was detected only a few times. The rearrangement uses TRBV18 and TRBJ2-3; D ambiguous. Germline V gene data show CDR1 as KGHSH and CDR2 as LQKENI. The CDR3 contains 16 residues. Deletions cut 3 bases from V and 2 bases from J, with 15 bases between. The CDR3: CASSPITRGDTDTQYF. DNA of the CDR3: TGTGCCAGCTCACCTATCACACGAGGCGACACAGATACGCAGTATTTT.

This clonotype occurred many times. This sequence joins TRBV20-1 and TRBJ2-7; TRBD2 matches 13 bases. This CDR3 region has 15 residues. The germline CDR1 and CDR2 sequences are DFQATT and SNEGSKA (reference sequence). Trimming took 4 bases from V and 4 from J; bases not matched to a gene: 7. The CDR3 loop reads CSAIRTSGGPYEQYF. The CDR3 nucleotides read TGCAGTGCTATAAGGACTAGCGGGGGCCCTTACGAGCAGTACTTC.

This clonotype has a handful of counts. The V and J genes are TRBV7-3 and TRBJ1-3; D is undetermined. CDR1 SGHTA and CDR2 FQGTGA come from the germline V gene. The CDR3 is 14 amino acids. Deletions cut 5 bases from V and 0 bases from J, with 8 bases between. The DNA for the CDR3 is TGTGCCAGCAGCACTGGTAGCTCTGGAAACACCATATATTTT. Translation: CASSTGSSGNTIYF.

V and J are TRBV15 and TRBJ1-1; possible D gene TRBD1, 5 bases. V was shortened by 0 bases and J by 9 bases, with 11 bases between the two germline ends. The CDR3 is 13 residues long. Looked up from germline, CDR1 is LNHNV and CDR2 is YYDKDF (reference sequence). CDR3 amino acids: CATSRDIGAQAFF. The CDR3 bases are TGTGCCACCAGCAGAGATATAGGGGCGCAAGCTTTCTTT. Variable domain in full (rest from reference TRBV15 and TRBJ1-1): DAMVIQNPRYQVTQFGKPVTLSCSQTLNHNVMYWYQQKSSQAPKLLFHYYDKDFNNEADTPDNFQSRRPNTSFCFLDIRSPGLGDTAMYLCATSRDIGAQAFFGQGTRLTVV.

The rearrangement joins TRBV5-1 to TRBJ2-3, with 13 bases that match TRBD2. There are 16 residues in the CDR3. V lost 4 bases and J lost 1; bases outside the gene matches: 3. Germline CDR1 reads SGHRS; CDR2 reads YFSETQ. In DNA, the CDR3 is TGCGCCAGCAGCCACGGACTAGCGGGGGGCACAGATACGCAGTATTTT. Residues: CASSHGLAGGTDTQYF.

The rearrangement uses TRBV5-5 and TRBJ2-1, with TRBD2 matching over 12 bases. The CDR3 runs 17 residues. With 2 bases clipped from V and 2 bases from J, the junction kept 5 bases outside the gene matches. Germline CDR1 is SGHKS and CDR2 is YYEKEE (reference sequence). The CDR3, as DNA: TGTGCCAGCAGCTTCCCGACTAGCGGGGGACCCTACAATGAGCAGTTCTTC. Translated, it gives CASSFPTSGGPYNEQFF. The variable domain in full, with the rest retrieved from reference TRBV5-5 and TRBJ2-1, is DAGVTQSPTHLIKTRGQQVTLRCSPISGHKSVSWYQQVLGQGPQFIFQYYEKEERGRGNFPDRFSARQFPNYSSELNVNALLLGDSALYLCASSFPTSGGPYNEQFFGPGTRLTVL.

The chain has TRBV6-1 and TRBJ2-5; D may be TRBD1 (5 bases). Germline CDR1 and CDR2: MNHNS and SASEGT. V was cut by 8 bases and J by 3 bases, with 7 bases left in between. The CDR3 totals 11 residues. CDR3 DNA sequence: TGTGCCAGCCCCAGGGAAGAGACCCAGTACTTC. Protein sequence: CASPREETQYF.

The J gene is TRBJ2-1, the V gene TRBV29-1; D is ambiguous. This CDR3 spans 11 amino acids. V gave up 1 base and J gave up 15 bases, with 13 bases separating them. In germline, CDR1 is SQVTM, CDR2 ANQGSEA. The CDR3 spells CSVEGPGQSFF. CDR3 nucleotides: TGCAGCGTTGAAGGACCGGGTCAATCGTTCTTC.

As regards this clonotype: With a much larger clone just one base away, this may be a read error. The chain employs TRBV5-1 and TRBJ2-4; 10 bases match TRBD2. CDR3 length equals 15 residues. V lost 4 bases, J lost 6 bases, and 7 bases stayed unmatched. Germline V gives CDR1 SGHRS, CDR2 YFSETQ. The CDR3 nucleotides read TGCGCCAGCAGCCCGATAGCGGGGGGCACAAACATTCAGTACTTC. Protein product: CASSPIAGGTNIQYF.

The genes are TRBV7-9 and TRBJ2-7; 7 bases are a match to TRBD2. Germline V gene sequence: CDR1 SEHNR, CDR2 FQNEAQ (reference sequence). The V gene end was trimmed by 2 bases and the J gene end by 2 bases; junction bases not matched to a gene: 9. The CDR3 spans 16 residues. CDR3 loop: CASSLLCGGRTYEQYF. The CDR3 DNA reads TGTGCCAGCAGCTTACTATGCGGGGGTAGGACCTACGAGCAGTACTTC.

In this sample, this clonotype turned up many times. J is TRBJ1-5 and V is TRBV7-2; D unresolved. The CDR3 is 15 amino acids. Germline values: CDR1 SGHTA, CDR2 FQGNSA. Trimming took off 5 bases at V and 0 bases at J, with 11 bases between the two ends. The CDR3 bases are TGTGCCAGCAGCCCGCACCATAATAGCAATCAGCCCCAGCATTTT. Translated, it gives CASSPHHNSNQPQHF.

CDR3 nucleotide sequence: TGTGCCAGCAAAGCGGAGCGGGGGCCCTACGAGCAGTACTTC. This encodes CASKAERGPYEQYF. This chain connects TRBV2 to TRBJ2-7; 8 positions match TRBD2. The CDR3 consists of 14 residues. Germline values: CDR1 SNHLY, CDR2 FYNNEI. Unmatched junction bases numbered 7, after V lost 7 bases and J lost 2 bases.

J is TRBJ1-1 and V is TRBV12-5; the D is unclear. Germline assignment: CDR1 LGHNT and CDR2 FRNRAP. Deletions cut 4 bases from V and 11 bases from J, with 14 bases between. The CDR3 contains 12 residues. CDR3 region: CASGSNLRQAFF. The CDR3 region has the DNA TGTGCTAGTGGTTCAAATCTTAGGCAGGCTTTCTTT.

This clonotype was detected only a few times. The chain combines TRBV5-5 with TRBJ1-6; tentative D call: TRBD1 (5 bases). Germline V CDR1 and CDR2: SGHKS, YYEKEE (reference sequence). The CDR3 is 13 amino acids. Trimming left V 6 bases short and J 6 bases short, with 10 bases between. Here the CDR3 DNA reads TGTGCCAGCACCGGGGCAGTTAATTCACCCCTCCACTTT. Translation: CASTGAVNSPLHF.

This clonotype was seen at least ten times. The chain employs TRBV3-1 and TRBJ1-2; D unclear. V was shortened by 0 bases and J by 6 bases, with 23 bases between the two germline ends. CDR1 and CDR2 (germline): LGHDT, YNNKEL (reference sequence). There are 18 residues in the CDR3. This chain's CDR3 is CASSQDPNVVGGRHGYTF. DNA of the CDR3: TGTGCCAGCAGCCAAGATCCCAACGTGGTTGGTGGGAGACATGGCTACACCTTC.

The CDR3 DNA follows: TGCAGCGCCCGACTGAGCAACTACGAGCAGTACTTC. This gives the protein CSARLSNYEQYF. The chain employs TRBV29-1 and TRBJ2-7, with D hard to call. The V end was cut by 7 bases, the J end by 3 bases, with 13 bases between. The CDR3 totals 12 residues. Germline loops: CDR1 SQVTM, CDR2 ANQGSEA.

The gene calls are TRBV12-3 or TRBV12-4 and TRBJ2-7; the match to TRBD1 covers 10 bases. This CDR3 region has 14 residues. J gave up 4 bases and V 5 bases, and 5 bases lay outside the gene matches. For the CDR3, the DNA is TGTGCCAGCAGTGAAGACAGGGGGCGTTACGAGCAGTACTTC. Protein product: CASSEDRGRYEQYF.